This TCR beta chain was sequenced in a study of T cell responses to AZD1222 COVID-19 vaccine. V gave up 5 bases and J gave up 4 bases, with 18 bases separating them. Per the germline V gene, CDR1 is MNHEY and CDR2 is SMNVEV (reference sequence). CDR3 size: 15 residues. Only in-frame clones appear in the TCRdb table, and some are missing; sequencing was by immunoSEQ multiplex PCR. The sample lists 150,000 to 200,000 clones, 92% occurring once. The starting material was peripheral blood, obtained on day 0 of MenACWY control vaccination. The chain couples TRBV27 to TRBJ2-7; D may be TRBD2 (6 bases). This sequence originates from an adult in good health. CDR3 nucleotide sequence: TGTGCCAGCAGTATAACCGGGACTCCAACTTACGAGCAGTACTTC. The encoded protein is CASSITGTPTYEQYF.